Here is one TCR beta chain with its context. These data belong to a study of blood T cell repertoires in COVID-19. Study background: The cDNA or gDNA used as material had been derived from T cells, B-cell-depleted T cells, or PBMCs.

Using immunoSEQ multiplex PCR, the repertoire was profiled, and TCRdb retains in-frame clones only, with some absent. The table lists 200,000 to 300,000 clones, 65% to 85% of them singletons. Germline CDR1 KGHSH, CDR2 LQKENI. The CDR3 is 16 residues long. V lost 4 bases and J lost 2, with 17 bases in between. The chain has TRBV18 and TRBJ2-5; D possibly corresponds to TRBD1 (6 bases). This clonotype originated in a human donor in a cohort sampled during active COVID-19. The material sequenced was peripheral blood. The CDR3 spells CASSLQGSLLQETQYF. CDR3 nucleotides: TGTGCCAGCTCACTACAGGGTTCGCTATTACAAGAGACCCAGTACTTC. Drawing the rest from reference TRBV18 and TRBJ2-5, the complete variable domain is NAGVMQNPRHLVRRRGQEARLRCSPMKGHSHVYWYRQLPEEGLKFMVYLQKENIIDESGMPKERFSAEFPKEGPSILRIQQVVRGDSAAYFCASSLQGSLLQETQYFGPGTRLLVL.